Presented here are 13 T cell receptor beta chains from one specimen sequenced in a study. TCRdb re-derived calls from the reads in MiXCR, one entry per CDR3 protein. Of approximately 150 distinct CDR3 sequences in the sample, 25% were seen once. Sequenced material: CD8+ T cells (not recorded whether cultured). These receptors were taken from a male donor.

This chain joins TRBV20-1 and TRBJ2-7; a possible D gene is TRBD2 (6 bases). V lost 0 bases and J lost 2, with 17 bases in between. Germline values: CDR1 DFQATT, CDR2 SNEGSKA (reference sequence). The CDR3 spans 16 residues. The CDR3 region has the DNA TGCAGTGCTAGAGATTACCGCGGAGGGGCGACCTACGAGCAGTACTTC. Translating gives CSARDYRGGATYEQYF.

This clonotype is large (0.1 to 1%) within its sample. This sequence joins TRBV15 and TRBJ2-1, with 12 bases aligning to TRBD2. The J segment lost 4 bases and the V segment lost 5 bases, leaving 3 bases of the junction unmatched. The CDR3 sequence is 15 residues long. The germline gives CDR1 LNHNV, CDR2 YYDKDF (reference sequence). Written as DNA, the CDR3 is TGTGCCACCAGCTCTAGCGGGGGGGGTTACAATGAGCAGTTCTTC. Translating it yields CATSSSGGGYNEQFF.

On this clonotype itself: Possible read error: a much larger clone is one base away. The CDR3 DNA reads as TGTGCCAGCAGCGGACAGGGGGACACCGGGGAGCTGCTTTTT. Translated: CASSGQGDTGELLF. The rearrangement joins TRBV4-2 to TRBJ2-2; 10 bases line up with TRBD1. The germline V gene encodes CDR1 LGHNA and CDR2 YNFKEQ. The CDR3 spans 14 residues.

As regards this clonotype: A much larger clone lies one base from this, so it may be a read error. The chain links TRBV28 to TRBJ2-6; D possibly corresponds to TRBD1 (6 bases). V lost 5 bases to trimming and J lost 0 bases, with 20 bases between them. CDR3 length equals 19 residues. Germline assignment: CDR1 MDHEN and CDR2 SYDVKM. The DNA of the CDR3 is TGTGCCAGCAGTCCTCTAAGGGAGACAGGCACCTCTGGGGCCAACGTCCTGACTTTC. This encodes CASSPLRETGTSGANVLTF.

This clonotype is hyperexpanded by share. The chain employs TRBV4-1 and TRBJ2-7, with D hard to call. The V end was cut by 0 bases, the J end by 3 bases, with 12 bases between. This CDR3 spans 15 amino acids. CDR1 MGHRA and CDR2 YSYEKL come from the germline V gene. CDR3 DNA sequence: TGCGCCAGCAGCCAAGATTGGGCCACAGTCTACGAGCAGTACTTC. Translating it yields CASSQDWATVYEQYF.

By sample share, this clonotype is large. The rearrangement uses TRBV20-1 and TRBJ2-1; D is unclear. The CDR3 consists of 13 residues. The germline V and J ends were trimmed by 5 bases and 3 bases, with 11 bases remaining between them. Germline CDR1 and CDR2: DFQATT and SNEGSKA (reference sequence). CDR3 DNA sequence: TGCAGTGCTCTGCCGGGCATCTACAATGAGCAGTTCTTC. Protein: CSALPGIYNEQFF.

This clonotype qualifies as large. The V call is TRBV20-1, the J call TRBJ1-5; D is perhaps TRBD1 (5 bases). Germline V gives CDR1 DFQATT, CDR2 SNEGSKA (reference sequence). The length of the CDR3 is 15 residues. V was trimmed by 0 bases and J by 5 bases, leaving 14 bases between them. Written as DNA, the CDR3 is TGCAGTGCTAGAGAGGGGGGGGTCCAGCATCAGCCCCAGCATTTT. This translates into CSAREGGVQHQPQHF.

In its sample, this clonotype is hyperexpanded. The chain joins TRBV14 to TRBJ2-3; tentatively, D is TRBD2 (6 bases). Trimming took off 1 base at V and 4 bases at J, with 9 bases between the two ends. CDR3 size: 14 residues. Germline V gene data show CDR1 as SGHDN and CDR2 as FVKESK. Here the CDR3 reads CASSQVGGPDTQYF. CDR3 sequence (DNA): TGTGCCAGCAGCCAAGTGGGGGGACCAGATACGCAGTATTTT. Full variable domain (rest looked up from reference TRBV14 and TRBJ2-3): EAGVTQFPSHSVIEKGQTVTLRCDPISGHDNLYWYRRVMGKEIKFLLHFVKESKQDESGMPNNRFLAERTGGTYSTLKVQPAELEDSGVYFCASSQVGGPDTQYFGPGTRLTVL.

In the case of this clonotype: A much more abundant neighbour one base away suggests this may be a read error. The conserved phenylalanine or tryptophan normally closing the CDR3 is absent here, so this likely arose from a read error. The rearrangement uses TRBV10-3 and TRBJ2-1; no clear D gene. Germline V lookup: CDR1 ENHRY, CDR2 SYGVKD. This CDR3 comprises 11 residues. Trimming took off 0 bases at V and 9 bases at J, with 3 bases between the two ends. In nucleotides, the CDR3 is TGTGCCATCAGTGAGTCGAGTGAGCAGTTCTGC. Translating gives CAISESSEQFC.

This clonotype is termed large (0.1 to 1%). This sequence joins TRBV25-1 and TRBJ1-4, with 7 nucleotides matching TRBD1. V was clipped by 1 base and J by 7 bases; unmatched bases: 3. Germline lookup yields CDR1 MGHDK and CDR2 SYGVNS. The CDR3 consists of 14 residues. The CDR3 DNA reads TGTGCCAGCAGTGAATCAACAGGGGTTGAAAAACTGTTTTTT. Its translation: CASSESTGVEKLFF.

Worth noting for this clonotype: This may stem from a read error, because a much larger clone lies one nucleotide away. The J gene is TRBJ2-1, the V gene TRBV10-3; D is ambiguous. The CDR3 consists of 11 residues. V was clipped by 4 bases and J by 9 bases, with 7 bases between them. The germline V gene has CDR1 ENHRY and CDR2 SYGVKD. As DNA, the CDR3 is TGTGCCATCAGTGGGTCGAGTGAGCAGTTCTTC. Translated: CAISGSSEQFF.

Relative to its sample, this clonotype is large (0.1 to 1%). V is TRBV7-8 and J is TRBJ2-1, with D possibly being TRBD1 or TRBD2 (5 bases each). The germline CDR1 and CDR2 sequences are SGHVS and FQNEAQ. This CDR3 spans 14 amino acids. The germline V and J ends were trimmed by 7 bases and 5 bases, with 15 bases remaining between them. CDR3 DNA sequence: TGTGCCAGCAACCTCCTGGGGGACGACAATGAGCAGTTCTTC. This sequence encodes CASNLLGDDNEQFF.

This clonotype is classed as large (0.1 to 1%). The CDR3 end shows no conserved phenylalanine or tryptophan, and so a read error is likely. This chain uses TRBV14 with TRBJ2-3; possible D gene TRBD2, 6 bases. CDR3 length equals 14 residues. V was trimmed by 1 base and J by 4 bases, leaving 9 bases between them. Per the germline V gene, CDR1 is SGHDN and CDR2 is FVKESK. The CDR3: CASSQVGGPDTQYG. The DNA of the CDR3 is TGTGCCAGCAGCCAAGTGGGGGGACCAGATACGCAGTATGGT.